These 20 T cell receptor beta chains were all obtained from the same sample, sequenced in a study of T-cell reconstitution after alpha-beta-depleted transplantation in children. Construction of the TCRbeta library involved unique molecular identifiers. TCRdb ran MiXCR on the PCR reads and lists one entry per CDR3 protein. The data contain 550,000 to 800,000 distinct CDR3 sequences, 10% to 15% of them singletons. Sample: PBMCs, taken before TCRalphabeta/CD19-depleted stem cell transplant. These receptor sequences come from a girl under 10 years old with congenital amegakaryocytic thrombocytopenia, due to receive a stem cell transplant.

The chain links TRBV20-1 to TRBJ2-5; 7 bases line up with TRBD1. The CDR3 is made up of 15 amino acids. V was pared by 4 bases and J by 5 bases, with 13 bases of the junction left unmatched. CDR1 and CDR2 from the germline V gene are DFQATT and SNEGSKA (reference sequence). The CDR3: CSATRDSLERETQYF. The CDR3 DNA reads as TGCAGTGCTACTCGGGACAGCCTAGAAAGGGAGACCCAGTACTTC.

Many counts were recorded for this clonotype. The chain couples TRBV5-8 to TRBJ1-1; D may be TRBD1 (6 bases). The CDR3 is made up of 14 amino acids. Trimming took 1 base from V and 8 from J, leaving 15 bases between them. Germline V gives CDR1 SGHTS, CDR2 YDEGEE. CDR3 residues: CASSLWQVGTEAFF. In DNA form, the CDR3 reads TGTGCCAGCAGCTTGTGGCAGGTCGGGACAGAAGCTTTCTTT.

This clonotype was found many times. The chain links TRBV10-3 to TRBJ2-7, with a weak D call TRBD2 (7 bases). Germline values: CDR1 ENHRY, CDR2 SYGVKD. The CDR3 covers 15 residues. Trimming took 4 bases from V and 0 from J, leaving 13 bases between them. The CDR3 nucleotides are TGTGCCATCAGTGGCCTAGCGGACAGCTCCTACGAGCAGTACTTC. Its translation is CAISGLADSSYEQYF.

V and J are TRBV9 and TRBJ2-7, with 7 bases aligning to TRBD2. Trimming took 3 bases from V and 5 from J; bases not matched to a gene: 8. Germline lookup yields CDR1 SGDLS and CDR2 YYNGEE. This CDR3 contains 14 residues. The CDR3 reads CASSAGLGIHEQYF. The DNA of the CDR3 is TGTGCCAGCAGCGCTGGACTAGGAATCCACGAGCAGTACTTC.

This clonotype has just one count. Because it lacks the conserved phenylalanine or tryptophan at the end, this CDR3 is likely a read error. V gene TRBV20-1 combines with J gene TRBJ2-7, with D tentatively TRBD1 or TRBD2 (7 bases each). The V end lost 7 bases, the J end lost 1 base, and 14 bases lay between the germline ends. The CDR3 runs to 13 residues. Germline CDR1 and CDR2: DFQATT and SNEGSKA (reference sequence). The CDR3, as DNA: TGCAGTGGTAGTCAGGGGGGGTCCTACGAGCAGTACTTA. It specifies CSGSQGGSYEQYL.

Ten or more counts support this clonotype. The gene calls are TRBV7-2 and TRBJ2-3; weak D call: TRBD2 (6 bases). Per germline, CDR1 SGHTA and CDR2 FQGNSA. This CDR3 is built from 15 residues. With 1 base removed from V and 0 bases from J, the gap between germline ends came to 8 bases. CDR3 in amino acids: CASSLETRSTDTQYF. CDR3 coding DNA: TGTGCCAGCAGCTTAGAGACTAGAAGCACAGATACGCAGTATTTT. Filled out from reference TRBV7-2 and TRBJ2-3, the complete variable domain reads GAGVSQSPSNKVTEKGKDVELRCDPISGHTALYWYRQSLGQGLEFLIYFQGNSAPDKSGLPSDRFSAERTGGSVSTLTIQRTQQEDSAVYLCASSLETRSTDTQYFGPGTRLTVL.

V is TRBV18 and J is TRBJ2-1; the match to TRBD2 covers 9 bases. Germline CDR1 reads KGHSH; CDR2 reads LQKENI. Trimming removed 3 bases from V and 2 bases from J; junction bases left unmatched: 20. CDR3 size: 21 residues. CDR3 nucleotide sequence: TGTGCCAGCTCACCCTTAGCGGGAGCATACGCCGAACCTCAGGCCTACAATGAGCAGTTCTTC. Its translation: CASSPLAGAYAEPQAYNEQFF.

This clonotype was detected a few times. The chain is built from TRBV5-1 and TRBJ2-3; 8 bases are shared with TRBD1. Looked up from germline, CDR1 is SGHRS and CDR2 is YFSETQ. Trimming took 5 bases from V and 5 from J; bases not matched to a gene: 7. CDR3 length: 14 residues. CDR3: CASSQDRAQDTQYF. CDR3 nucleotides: TGCGCCAGCAGTCAGGACAGGGCCCAAGATACGCAGTATTTT.

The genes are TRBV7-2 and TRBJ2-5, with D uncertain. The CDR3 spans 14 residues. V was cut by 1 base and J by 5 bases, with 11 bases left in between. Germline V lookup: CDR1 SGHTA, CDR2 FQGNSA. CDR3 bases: TGTGCCAGCAGCTTAGAGGCCCGGCGGGAGACCCAGTACTTC. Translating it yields CASSLEARRETQYF.

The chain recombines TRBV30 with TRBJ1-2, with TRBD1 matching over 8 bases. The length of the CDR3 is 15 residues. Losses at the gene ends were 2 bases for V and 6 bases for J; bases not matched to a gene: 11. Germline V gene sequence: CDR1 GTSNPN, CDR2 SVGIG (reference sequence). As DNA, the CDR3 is TGTGCCTGGAGTTCGGAGACAGACAGGGGAGATGGCTACACCTTC. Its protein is CAWSSETDRGDGYTF.

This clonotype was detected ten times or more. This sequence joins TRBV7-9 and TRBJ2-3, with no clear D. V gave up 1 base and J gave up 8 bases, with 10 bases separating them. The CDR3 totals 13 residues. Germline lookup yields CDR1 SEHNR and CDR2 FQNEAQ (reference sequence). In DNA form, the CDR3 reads TGTGCCAGCAGCTTAGAACCGACCTCTACGCAGTATTTT. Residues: CASSLEPTSTQYF. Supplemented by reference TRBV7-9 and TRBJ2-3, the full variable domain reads DTGVSQNPRHKITKRGQNVTFRCDPISEHNRLYWYRQTLGQGPEFLTYFQNEAQLEKSRLLSDRFSAERPKGSFSTLEIQRTEQGDSAMYLCASSLEPTSTQYFGPGTRLTVL.

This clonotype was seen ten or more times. CDR3 region: CASSWQGPGTEAFF. As DNA, the CDR3 is TGCGCCAGCAGCTGGCAGGGGCCAGGCACTGAAGCTTTCTTT. The chain recombines TRBV5-1 with TRBJ1-1; D perhaps matches TRBD1 (6 bases). Trimming took 3 bases from V and 4 from J, leaving 13 bases between them. CDR1 is SGHRS and CDR2 is YFSETQ in the germline V gene. The CDR3 is 14 residues long.

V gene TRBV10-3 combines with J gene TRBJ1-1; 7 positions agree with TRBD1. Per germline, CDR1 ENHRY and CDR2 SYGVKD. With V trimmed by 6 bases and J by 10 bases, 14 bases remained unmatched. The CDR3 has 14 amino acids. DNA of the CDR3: TGTGCCATCAGCGCGACAGGGACGGAGAGTAGAGCTTTCTTT. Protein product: CAISATGTESRAFF.

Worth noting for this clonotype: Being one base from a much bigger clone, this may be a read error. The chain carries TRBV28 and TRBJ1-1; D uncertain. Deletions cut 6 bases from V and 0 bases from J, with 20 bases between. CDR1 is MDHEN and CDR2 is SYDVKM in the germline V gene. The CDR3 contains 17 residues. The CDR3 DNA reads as TGTGCCAGCAGGATGGACGCGCTGGGTGCCATGAACACTGAAGCTTTCTTT. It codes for CASRMDALGAMNTEAFF. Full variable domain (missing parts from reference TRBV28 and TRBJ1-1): DVKVTQSSRYLVKRTGEKVFLECVQDMDHENMFWYRQDPGLGLRLIYFSYDVKMKEKGDIPEGYSVSREKKERFSLILESASTNQTSMYLCASRMDALGAMNTEAFFGQGTRLTVV.

The CDR3 loop is CASSQGLAANSYNEQFF. The CDR3 bases are TGTGCCAGCAGCCAGGGACTAGCGGCTAACTCCTACAATGAGCAGTTCTTC. The chain couples TRBV11-2 to TRBJ2-1; 11 bases are a match to TRBD2. Germline CDR1 is SGHAT and CDR2 is FQNNGV. CDR3 size: 17 residues. V was pared by 5 bases and J by 0 bases, with 6 bases of the junction left unmatched.

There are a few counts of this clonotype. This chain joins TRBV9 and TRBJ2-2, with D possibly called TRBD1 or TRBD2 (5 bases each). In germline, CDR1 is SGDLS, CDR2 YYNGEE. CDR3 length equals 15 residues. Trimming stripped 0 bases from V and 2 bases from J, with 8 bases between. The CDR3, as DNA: TGTGCCAGCAGCGTAGCGGGGACCAACACCGGGGAGCTGTTTTTT. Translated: CASSVAGTNTGELFF.

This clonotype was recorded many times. CDR3 protein: CASSRRGSYEQYF. In DNA form, the CDR3 reads TGCGCCAGTTCAAGGAGAGGTTCCTACGAGCAGTACTTC. This chain connects TRBV5-1 to TRBJ2-7; D is uncertain. The CDR3 covers 13 residues. V was cut by 8 bases and J by 1 base, with 13 bases left in between. The germline V gene has CDR1 SGHRS and CDR2 YFSETQ.

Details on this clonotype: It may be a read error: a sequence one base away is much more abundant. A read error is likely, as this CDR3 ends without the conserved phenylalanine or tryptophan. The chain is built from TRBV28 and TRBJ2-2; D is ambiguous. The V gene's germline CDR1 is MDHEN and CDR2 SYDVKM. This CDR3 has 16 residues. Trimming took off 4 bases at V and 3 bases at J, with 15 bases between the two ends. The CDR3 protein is CASSSGFASDTGELFS. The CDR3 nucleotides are TGTGCCAGCAGTTCCGGCTTTGCCTCAGACACCGGGGAGCTGTTTTCT.

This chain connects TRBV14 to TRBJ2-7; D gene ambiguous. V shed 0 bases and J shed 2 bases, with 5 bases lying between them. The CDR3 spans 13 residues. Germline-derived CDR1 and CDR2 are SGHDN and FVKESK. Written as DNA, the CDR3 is TGTGCCAGCAGCCAAGATATGACCTACGAGCAGTACTTC. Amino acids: CASSQDMTYEQYF.

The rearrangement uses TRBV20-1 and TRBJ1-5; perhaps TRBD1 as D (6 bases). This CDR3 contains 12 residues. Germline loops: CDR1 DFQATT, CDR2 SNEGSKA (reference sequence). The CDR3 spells CSARRGGQPQHF. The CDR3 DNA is TGCAGCGCCCGTAGGGGGGGTCAGCCCCAGCATTTT.